This record concerns one T cell receptor beta chain sequence. The antigen is undetermined. Production of TCR beta cDNA relied on 5'RACE template switching with UMIs. Each CDR3 protein gets one entry in TCRdb, which reprocessed the 5' RACE reads and gives no DNA. Its clone listing holds 550,000 to 600,000 distinct CDR3 sequences. This sample is drawn from a study of T cells expressing NK-cell markers. Background on the study: Serological testing identified most of the eight sequenced donors as HCMV-seropositive and one as seronegative.

General study findings and limits: A few donors' CD3+CD56-NKG2C+ cells were dominated by the same clonotypes.

Per germline, CDR1 SGHRS and CDR2 YFSETQ. This CDR3 comprises 17 residues. Sequencing was performed on blood T cells: a sorted CD56 or NKG2C T cell subset, CD4+ or CD8+ T cells, or bulk PBMC T cells (not recorded which). The receptor comes from a man between 18 and 35 years old in good health. This chain joins TRBV5-1 and TRBJ1-1; TCRdb returns TRBD1, unconfirmable since there is no DNA. CDR3 loop: CASSSHTPGRMNTEAFF.